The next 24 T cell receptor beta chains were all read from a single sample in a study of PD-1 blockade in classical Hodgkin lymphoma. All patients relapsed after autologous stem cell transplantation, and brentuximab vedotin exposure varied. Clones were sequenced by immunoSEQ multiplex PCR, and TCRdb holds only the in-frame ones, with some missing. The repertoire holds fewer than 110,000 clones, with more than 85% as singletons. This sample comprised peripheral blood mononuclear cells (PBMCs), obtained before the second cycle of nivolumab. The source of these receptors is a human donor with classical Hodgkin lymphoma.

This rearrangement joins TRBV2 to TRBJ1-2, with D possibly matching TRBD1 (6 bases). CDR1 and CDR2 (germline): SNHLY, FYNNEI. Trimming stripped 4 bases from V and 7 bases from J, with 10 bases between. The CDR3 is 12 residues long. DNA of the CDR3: TGTGCCAGCAGTGCGTGGGACATTGGCTACACCTTC. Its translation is CASSAWDIGYTF.

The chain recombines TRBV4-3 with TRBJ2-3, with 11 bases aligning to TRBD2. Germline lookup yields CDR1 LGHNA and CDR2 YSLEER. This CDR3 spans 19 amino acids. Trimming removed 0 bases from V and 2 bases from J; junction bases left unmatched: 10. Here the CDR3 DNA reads TGCGCCAGCAGCCAAGATGGCCCCACTAGCGGGGGACTCACAGATACGCAGTATTTT. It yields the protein CASSQDGPTSGGLTDTQYF.

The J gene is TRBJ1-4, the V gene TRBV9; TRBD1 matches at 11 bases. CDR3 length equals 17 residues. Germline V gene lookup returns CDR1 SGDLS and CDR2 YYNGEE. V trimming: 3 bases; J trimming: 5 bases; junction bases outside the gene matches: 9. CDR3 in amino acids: CASSARDRGVQNEKLFF. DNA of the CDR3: TGTGCCAGCAGCGCCCGGGACAGGGGGGTCCAAAATGAAAAACTGTTTTTT.

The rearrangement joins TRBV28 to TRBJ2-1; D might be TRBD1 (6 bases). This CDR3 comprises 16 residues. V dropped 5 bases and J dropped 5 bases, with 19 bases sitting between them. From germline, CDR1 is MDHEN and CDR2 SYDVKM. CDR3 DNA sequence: TGTGCCAGCAGTCCTATGGACAGCAACTACCACAATGAGCAGTTCTTC. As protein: CASSPMDSNYHNEQFF.

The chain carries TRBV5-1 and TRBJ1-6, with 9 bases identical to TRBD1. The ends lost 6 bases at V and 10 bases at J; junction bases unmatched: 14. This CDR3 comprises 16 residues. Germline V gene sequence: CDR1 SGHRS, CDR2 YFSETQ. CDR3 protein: CASTKNPGQGDSPLHF. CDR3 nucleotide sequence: TGCGCCAGCACCAAAAATCCGGGACAGGGTGACTCACCCCTCCACTTT. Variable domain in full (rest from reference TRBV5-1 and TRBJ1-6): KAGVTQTPRYLIKTRGQQVTLSCSPISGHRSVSWYQQTPGQGLQFLFEYFSETQRNKGNFPGRFSGRQFSNSRSEMNVSTLELGDSALYLCASTKNPGQGDSPLHFGNGTRLTVT.

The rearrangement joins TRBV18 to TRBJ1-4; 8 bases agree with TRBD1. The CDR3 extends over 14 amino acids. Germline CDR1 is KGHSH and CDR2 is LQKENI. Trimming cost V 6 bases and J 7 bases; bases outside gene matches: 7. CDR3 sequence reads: CASSRQGAAEKLFF. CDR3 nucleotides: TGTGCCAGCTCGCGCCAGGGGGCAGCTGAAAAACTGTTTTTT.

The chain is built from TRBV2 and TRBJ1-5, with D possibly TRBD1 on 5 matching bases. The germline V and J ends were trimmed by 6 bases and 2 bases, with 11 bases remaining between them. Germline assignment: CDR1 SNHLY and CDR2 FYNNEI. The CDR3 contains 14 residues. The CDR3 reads CASSPGGGNQPQHF. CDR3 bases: TGTGCCAGCAGCCCCGGGGGGGGCAATCAGCCCCAGCATTTT.

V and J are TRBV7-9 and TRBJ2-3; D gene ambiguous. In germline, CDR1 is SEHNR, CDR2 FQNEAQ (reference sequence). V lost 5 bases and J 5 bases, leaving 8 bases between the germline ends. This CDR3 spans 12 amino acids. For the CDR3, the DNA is TGTGCCAGCAGCCCCAACAGAGATACGCAGTATTTT. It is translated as CASSPNRDTQYF. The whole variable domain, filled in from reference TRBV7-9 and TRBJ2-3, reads DTGVSQNPRHKITKRGQNVTFRCDPISEHNRLYWYRQTLGQGPEFLTYFQNEAQLEKSRLLSDRFSAERPKGSFSTLEIQRTEQGDSAMYLCASSPNRDTQYFGPGTRLTVL.

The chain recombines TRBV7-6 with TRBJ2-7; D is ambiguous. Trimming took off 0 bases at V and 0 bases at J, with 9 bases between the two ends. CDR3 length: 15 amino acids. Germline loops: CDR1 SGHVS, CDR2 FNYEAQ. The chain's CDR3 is CASSLAQYNSYEQYF. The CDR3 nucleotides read TGTGCCAGCAGCTTAGCGCAGTACAACTCCTACGAGCAGTACTTC.

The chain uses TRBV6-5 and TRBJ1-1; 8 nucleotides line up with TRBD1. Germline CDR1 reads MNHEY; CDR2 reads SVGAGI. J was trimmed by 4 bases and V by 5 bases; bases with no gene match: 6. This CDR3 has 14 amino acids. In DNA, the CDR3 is TGTGCCAGCAGTCATCGGACAGGGCGCACTGAAGCTTTCTTT. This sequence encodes CASSHRTGRTEAFF.

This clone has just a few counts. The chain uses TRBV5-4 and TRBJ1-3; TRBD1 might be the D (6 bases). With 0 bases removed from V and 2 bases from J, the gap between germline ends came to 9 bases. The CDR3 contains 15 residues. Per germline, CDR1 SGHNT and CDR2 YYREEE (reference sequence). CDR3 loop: CASSLERGTGNTIYF. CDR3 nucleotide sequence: TGTGCCAGCAGCTTGGAAAGGGGGACTGGAAACACCATATATTTT.

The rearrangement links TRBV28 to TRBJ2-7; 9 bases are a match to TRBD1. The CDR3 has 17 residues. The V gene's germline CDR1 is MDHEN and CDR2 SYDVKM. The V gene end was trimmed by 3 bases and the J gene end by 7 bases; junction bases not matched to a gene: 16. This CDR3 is CASSFLPRTGEVWEQYF. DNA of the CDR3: TGTGCCAGCAGTTTCCTTCCTCGGACAGGGGAGGTATGGGAGCAGTACTTC.

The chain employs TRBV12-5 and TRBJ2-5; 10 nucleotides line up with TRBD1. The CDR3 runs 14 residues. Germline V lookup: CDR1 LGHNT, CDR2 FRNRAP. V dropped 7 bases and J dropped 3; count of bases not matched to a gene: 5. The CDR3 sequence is CASAKDRGEETQYF. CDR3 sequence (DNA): TGTGCTAGTGCCAAGGACAGGGGGGAAGAGACCCAGTACTTC.

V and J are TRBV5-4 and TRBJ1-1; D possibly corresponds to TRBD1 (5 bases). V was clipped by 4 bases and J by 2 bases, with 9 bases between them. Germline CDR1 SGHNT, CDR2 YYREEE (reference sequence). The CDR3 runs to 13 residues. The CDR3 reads CASSRDHNTEAFF. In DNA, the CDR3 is TGTGCCAGCAGCCGGGACCACAACACTGAAGCTTTCTTT.

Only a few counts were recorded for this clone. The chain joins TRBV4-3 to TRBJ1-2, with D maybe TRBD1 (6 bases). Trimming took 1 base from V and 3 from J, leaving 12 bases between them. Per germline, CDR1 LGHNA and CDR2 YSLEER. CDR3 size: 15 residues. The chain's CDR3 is CASSQGTGQHYGYTF. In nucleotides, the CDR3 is TGCGCCAGCAGCCAAGGCACAGGGCAACACTATGGCTACACCTTC.

The CDR3 loop is CASSVQGTGELFF. The CDR3 coding sequence is TGTGCCAGCAGCGTACAGGGCACCGGGGAGCTGTTTTTT. J is TRBJ2-2 and V is TRBV11-2, with a possible D match to TRBD1 (6 bases). The CDR3 spans 13 residues. From germline, CDR1 is SGHAT and CDR2 FQNNGV. Trimming cost V 5 bases and J 4 bases, with 8 bases left between them.

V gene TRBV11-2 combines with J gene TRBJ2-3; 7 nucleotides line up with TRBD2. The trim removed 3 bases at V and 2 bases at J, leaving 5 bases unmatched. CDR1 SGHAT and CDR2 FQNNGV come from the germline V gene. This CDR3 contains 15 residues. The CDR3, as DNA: TGTGCCAGCAGCTTTAGACTAGCAAACACAGATACGCAGTATTTT. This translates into CASSFRLANTDTQYF.

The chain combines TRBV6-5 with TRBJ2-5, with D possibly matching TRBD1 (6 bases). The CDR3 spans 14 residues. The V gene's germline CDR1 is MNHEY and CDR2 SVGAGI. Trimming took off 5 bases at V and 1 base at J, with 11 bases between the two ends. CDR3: CASSDRGGQETQYF. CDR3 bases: TGTGCCAGCAGTGATCGAGGGGGCCAAGAGACCCAGTACTTC.

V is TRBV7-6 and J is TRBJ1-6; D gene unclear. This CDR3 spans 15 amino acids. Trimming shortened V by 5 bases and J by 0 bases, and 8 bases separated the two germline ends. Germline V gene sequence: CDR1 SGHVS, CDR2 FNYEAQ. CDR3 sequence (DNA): TGTGCCAGCAGCCGGCTGAACTCCTATAATTCACCCCTCCACTTT. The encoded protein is CASSRLNSYNSPLHF.

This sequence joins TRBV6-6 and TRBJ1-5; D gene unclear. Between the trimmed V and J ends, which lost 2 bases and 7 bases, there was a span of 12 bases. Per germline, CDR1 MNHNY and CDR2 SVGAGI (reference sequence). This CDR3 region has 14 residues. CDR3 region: CASSYRAEGQPQHF. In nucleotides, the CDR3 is TGTGCCAGCAGTTACAGGGCAGAGGGACAGCCCCAGCATTTT.

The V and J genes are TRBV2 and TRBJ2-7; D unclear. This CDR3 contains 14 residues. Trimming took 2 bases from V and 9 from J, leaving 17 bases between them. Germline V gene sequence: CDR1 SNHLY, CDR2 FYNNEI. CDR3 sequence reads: CASSEPGYFSAQYF. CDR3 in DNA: TGTGCCAGCAGTGAACCCGGCTACTTTAGTGCGCAGTACTTC.

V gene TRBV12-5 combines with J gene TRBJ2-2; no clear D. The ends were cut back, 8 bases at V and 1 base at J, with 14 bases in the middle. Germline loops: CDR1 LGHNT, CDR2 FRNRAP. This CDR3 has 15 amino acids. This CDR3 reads CASHRRFGNTGELFF. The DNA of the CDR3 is TGTGCTAGTCACCGGAGATTTGGGAACACCGGGGAGCTGTTTTTT.

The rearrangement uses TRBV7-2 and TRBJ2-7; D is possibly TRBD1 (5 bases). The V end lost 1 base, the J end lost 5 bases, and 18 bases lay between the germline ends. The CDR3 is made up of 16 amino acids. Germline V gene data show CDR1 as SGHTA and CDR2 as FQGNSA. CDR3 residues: CASSLVSVFWTHEQYF. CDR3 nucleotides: TGTGCCAGCAGCTTAGTTAGTGTGTTTTGGACACACGAGCAGTACTTC.

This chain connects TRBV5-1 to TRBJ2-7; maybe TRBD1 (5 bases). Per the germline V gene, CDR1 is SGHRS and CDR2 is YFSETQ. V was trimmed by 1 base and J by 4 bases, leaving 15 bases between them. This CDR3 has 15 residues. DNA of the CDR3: TGCGCCAGCAGCTTGAATGTCCAGGGCAGTTACGAGCAGTACTTC. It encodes CASSLNVQGSYEQYF.